This paragraph reports one TCR beta chain. This record belongs to a study of chemoradiotherapy in HPV16-positive cancers. Germline CDR1 and CDR2: SEHNR and FQNEAQ (reference sequence). The length of the CDR3 is 16 residues. The V and J ends lost 6 bases and 6 bases, in that order; junction bases with no gene match: 17. The assay was immunoSEQ multiplex PCR, and TCRdb's table has in-frame clones only and misses some. This sample yields around 53,000 clones, of which under 95% are seen a single time; more than 3% belongs to the top ten. This clonotype was sampled from a human donor with HPV-associated anogenital cancer. The genes are TRBV7-9 and TRBJ2-7; 7 bases are a match to TRBD2. The sample here was blood, taken from a patient who underwent chemoradiotherapy. The CDR3 is CASRSGSGTSSVEQYF. In DNA form, the CDR3 reads TGTGCCAGCAGGAGTGGGAGCGGGACCTCCTCAGTCGAGCAGTACTTC.